This paragraph covers one T cell receptor (beta chain) sequence. The data were taken from a study of blood T cell repertoires in COVID-19. The germline V gene has CDR1 GTSNPN and CDR2 SVGIG (reference sequence). The trim removed 3 bases at V and 5 bases at J, leaving 9 bases unmatched. This CDR3 has 15 residues. Authors' data handling: Nucleated cell counts were estimated from reference gene primer amplification. Profiled with immunoSEQ multiplex PCR; TCRdb holds only in-frame clones, not every one. V and J calls and clone size are those listed in that table; D and trimming were worked out from the DNA. The profile shows under 300,000 clones, approximately 81% of them singletons.

The sequenced material came from peripheral blood. The chain joins TRBV30 to TRBJ1-4; TRBD1 matches 7 bases. The receptor comes from a woman aged 60-70 years with active or convalescent COVID-19. DNA for the CDR3: TGTGCCTGGAGCCCTTCACAGGGGCTCAATGAAAAACTGTTTTTT. It encodes CAWSPSQGLNEKLFF.